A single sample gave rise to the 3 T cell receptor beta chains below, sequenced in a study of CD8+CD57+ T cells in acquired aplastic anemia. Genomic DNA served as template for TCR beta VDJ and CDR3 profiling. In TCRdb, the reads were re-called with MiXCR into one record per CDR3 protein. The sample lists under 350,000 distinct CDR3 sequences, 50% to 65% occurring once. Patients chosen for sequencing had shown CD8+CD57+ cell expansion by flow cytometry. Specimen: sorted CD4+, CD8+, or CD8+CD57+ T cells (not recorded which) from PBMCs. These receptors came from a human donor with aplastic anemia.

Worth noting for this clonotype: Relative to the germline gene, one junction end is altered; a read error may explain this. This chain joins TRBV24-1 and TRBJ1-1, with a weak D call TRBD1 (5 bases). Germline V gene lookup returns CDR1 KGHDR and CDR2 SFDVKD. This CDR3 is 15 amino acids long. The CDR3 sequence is CATSDSGRADTGAFF. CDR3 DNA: TGTGCCACCAGTGATTCAGGGAGAGCGGACACTGGAGCTTTCTTT.

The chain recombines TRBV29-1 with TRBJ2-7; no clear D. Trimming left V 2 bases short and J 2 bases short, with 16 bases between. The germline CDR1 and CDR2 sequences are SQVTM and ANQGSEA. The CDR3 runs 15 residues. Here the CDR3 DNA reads TGCAGCGTTGAACGCCCAGACGATAACGCCTACGAGCAGTACTTC. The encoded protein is CSVERPDDNAYEQYF.

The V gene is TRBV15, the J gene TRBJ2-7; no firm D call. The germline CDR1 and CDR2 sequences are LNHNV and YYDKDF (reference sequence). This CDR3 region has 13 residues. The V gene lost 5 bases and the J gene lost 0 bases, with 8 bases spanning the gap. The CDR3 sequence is CATSGRNSYEQYF. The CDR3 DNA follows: TGTGCCACCAGCGGACGCAACTCCTACGAGCAGTACTTC.